This T cell receptor beta chain was sequenced for a study of T cell responses to AZD1222 COVID-19 vaccine (dated by TCRdb to the early 2020s). Regarding the research as a whole: Because spike-specific TCR depth and breadth did not differ between the two schedules, AZD1222 recipients who got a second dose at roughly 4 weeks were pooled with those who got a second dose at roughly 12 weeks. A total of 230 to 250 trial participants underwent TCR sequencing, of whom 200 to 220 had received two doses of AZD1222 and about 25 had received two doses of the MenACWY control vaccine. Enrollment into the trials was organized by age into subgroups of 18-55, 56-69 and 70-plus years, and those subgroups contained approximately 150, 30 and 60 TCR-sequenced participants, respectively.

This clone was counted a few times. Its antigen is currently not known. No base-level quality is on record; no much larger clone is a single base apart. General findings and caveats noted by the study authors: The vaccine-associated CD4 TCRs covered the entire spike protein, and the dominant responses fell in regions 160-218 and 743-854. Only five or six AZD1222 recipients were SARS-CoV-2 seropositive at baseline, limiting conclusions about previously exposed vaccinees. Reportedly, close to half of the unique spike-specific TCRs recognized epitopes lying outside the regions that are mutated in the B.1.351 and B.1.1.7 variants. Most participants were white British and females outnumbered males, and the authors suggested that clonal diversity may have been underestimated. Spike-specific TCR breadth and depth rose significantly after two AZD1222 doses compared with day 0 and with MenACWY recipients. In the small 56-69-year group, the increase in depth fell short of significance, most likely because of low power. No day 14 peak-response samples were available, so repertoires were characterized only after the peak T cell response.

This specimen's time point label, per the study, means: baseline before first vaccination. Vaccinee samples were obtained from the UK trials COV001 and COV002, which included a single-blind randomized controlled phase 2/3 trial of AZD1222 (ChAdOx1 nCoV-19) in healthy adults. For TCRbeta chain sequencing, PBMC samples from trial participants were taken at day 0 and at day 28 after the second dose. The CDR3 regions of human TCRbeta chains were analyzed by immunosequencing. The published analysis was carried out like this. Repertoire TCRs were checked for matches against a reference library of SARS-CoV-2-specific TCRs that had been generated using the MIRA antigen-specificity platform. Breadth meant the fraction of unique TCRs that were SARS-CoV-2-associated, whereas depth meant the fraction of total T cells that were SARS-CoV-2-associated. Using the MIRA data, each spike-specific TCR was mapped to the spike region that the TCR reacts to and placed in a CD4 or CD8 class. Log10-transformed breadth and depth values were compared by one-way ANOVA with Sidak's multiple comparisons tests. TCRdb provides this immuneACCESS table in a form limited to in-frame rearrangements. Some clones are lacking; in checked studies, under half of them reflect an unresolved V gene, and why the rest are absent is not known. V, J and clone size were drawn from that table, and D and trimming were deduced from the DNA. The sample table contains 72,000 or so clones; only one count was recorded for roughly 90% of them. Clones ranked in the top ten supply 4.2% of the sample.

After removal of 6 bases from V and 0 bases from J, the junction retains 3 bases not matched to a gene. The CDR3 runs 14 amino acids, cysteine and phenylalanine included. CDR3 DNA is the only sequence kept; it has 42 bases, read in frame from the first base. From the germline V gene (reference sequence), CDR1 is LNHDA and CDR2 is SQIVND. The starting material was peripheral blood, obtained on day 0 of AZD1222 vaccination. The chain couples TRBV19 to TRBJ2-7; 9 central nucleotides agree with TRBD2. This clonotype was obtained from an adult in good health. Here the CDR3 is given as CASRVSGGSYEQYF. The nucleotides read TGTGCCAGTAGGGTTAGCGGGGGCTCCTACGAGCAGTACTTC. Full variable domain (CDR3 extended with the reference TRBV19 and TRBJ2-7 proteins): DGGITQSPKYLFRKEGQNVTLSCEQNLNHDAMYWYRQDPGQGLRLIYYSQIVNDFQKGDIAEGYSVSREKKESFPLTVTSAQKNPTAFYLCASRVSGGSYEQYFGPGTRLTVT.